A single sample gave rise to the 9 T cell receptor beta chains below, sequenced in a study of T-cell memory formation after mild COVID-19. TCRdb recomputed calls from the 5' RACE reads with MiXCR, one row per CDR3 protein. Altogether hundreds of thousands of distinct CDR3 sequences are present, around 30% being singletons, with the ten largest covering 13%. Material for sequencing was PBMCs or a T cell subset sorted from them (not recorded which). These receptors were obtained from an adult woman who had mild COVID-19 (a few samples of this study predate the infection). Cell type and time point are not known.

J is TRBJ1-1 and V is TRBV12-3 or TRBV12-4, with D perhaps matching TRBD1 (5 bases). The CDR3 consists of 14 residues. V was shortened by 7 bases and J by 3 bases, with 15 bases between the two germline ends. CDR3 loop: CASTTWQGYTEAFF. The CDR3 DNA is TGTGCCAGCACTACCTGGCAGGGCTACACTGAAGCTTTCTTT.

The gene calls are TRBV27 and TRBJ2-5, with a tentative D call TRBD1 (6 bases). This CDR3 contains 16 residues. Germline CDR1 reads MNHEY; CDR2 reads SMNVEV (reference sequence). V dropped 5 bases and J dropped 3 bases, with 19 bases sitting between them. The CDR3 is CASSGPDSRMEETQYF. The CDR3 DNA is TGTGCCAGCAGTGGCCCGGACAGTCGGATGGAAGAGACCCAGTACTTC.

This chain uses TRBV20-1 with TRBJ1-5, with D possibly being TRBD1 (5 bases). CDR3 length equals 15 residues. Trimming took off 0 bases at V and 0 bases at J, with 9 bases between the two ends. Germline V gene lookup returns CDR1 DFQATT and CDR2 SNEGSKA (reference sequence). The CDR3 sequence: CSARDVGVSNQPQHF. The CDR3 DNA sequence: TGCAGTGCTAGAGATGTGGGGGTTAGCAATCAGCCCCAGCATTTT.

This chain links TRBV29-1 with TRBJ2-1; 12 bases map to TRBD2. Trimming cost V 5 bases and J 0 bases; bases outside gene matches: 8. The germline CDR1 and CDR2 sequences are SQVTM and ANQGSEA. The CDR3 runs 17 residues. The DNA for the CDR3 is TGCAGCGTTCGGACTAGCGGGGAGTCCGACTCCTACAATGAGCAGTTCTTC. Translating gives CSVRTSGESDSYNEQFF.

This clonotype was detected a few times. This chain links TRBV7-9 with TRBJ2-2, with TRBD1 matching 11 bases. The CDR3 is 18 residues long. Germline assignment: CDR1 SEHNR and CDR2 FQNEAQ (reference sequence). V trimming: 8 bases; J trimming: 0 bases; junction bases outside the gene matches: 11. The DNA for the CDR3 is TGTGCCAGCCCGGGGCGACTGGACAGGGGGCCGAACACCGGGGAGCTGTTTTTT. Protein sequence: CASPGRLDRGPNTGELFF.

In its sample, this clonotype was seen a few times. CDR3 region: CSASPAGVNEQFF. As DNA, the CDR3 is TGCAGTGCTAGCCCAGCGGGGGTCAATGAGCAGTTCTTC. The V gene is TRBV20-1, the J gene TRBJ2-1; 8 positions match TRBD2. The CDR3 loop spans 13 amino acids. CDR1 and CDR2 (germline): DFQATT, SNEGSKA (reference sequence). V lost 3 bases to trimming and J lost 6 bases; unmatched junction nucleotides: 4.

Only a few counts were recorded for this clonotype. The chain couples TRBV7-2 to TRBJ2-1, with TRBD2 matching over 7 bases. CDR1 is SGHTA, CDR2 FQGNSA, per germline. This CDR3 spans 17 amino acids. V lost 1 base, J lost 0 bases, and 6 bases stayed unmatched. The CDR3 is CASSLESGASSYNEQFF. The CDR3 DNA sequence: TGTGCCAGCAGCTTAGAGAGCGGGGCCAGCTCCTACAATGAGCAGTTCTTC.

The chain combines TRBV4-1 with TRBJ1-1; D gene unclear. Trimming removed 1 base from V and 2 bases from J, with 8 bases in between. Germline lookup yields CDR1 MGHRA and CDR2 YSYEKL. The CDR3 covers 14 residues. The CDR3 spells CASSQVAINTEAFF. DNA for the CDR3: TGCGCCAGCAGCCAAGTTGCAATAAACACTGAAGCTTTCTTT.

V usage is TRBV6-5 and J usage is TRBJ1-1; D not resolved. This CDR3 has 13 residues. V lost 2 bases, J lost 6 bases, and 10 bases lay in between. Looked up from germline, CDR1 is MNHEY and CDR2 is SVGAGI. CDR3 in amino acids: CASSYRWSSEAFF. In DNA, the CDR3 is TGTGCCAGCAGTTACCGGTGGAGTTCTGAAGCTTTCTTT.